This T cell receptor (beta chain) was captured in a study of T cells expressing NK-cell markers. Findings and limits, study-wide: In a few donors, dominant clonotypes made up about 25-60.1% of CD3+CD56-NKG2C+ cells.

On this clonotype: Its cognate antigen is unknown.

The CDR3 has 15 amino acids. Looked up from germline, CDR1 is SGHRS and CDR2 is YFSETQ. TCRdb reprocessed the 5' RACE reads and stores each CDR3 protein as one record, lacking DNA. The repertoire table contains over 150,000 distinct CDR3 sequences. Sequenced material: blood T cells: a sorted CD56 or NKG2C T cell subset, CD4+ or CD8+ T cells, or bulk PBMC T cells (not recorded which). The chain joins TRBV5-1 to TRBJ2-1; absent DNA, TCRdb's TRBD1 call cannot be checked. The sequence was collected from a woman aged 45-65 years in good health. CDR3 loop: CASSFRSGGPNEQFF.